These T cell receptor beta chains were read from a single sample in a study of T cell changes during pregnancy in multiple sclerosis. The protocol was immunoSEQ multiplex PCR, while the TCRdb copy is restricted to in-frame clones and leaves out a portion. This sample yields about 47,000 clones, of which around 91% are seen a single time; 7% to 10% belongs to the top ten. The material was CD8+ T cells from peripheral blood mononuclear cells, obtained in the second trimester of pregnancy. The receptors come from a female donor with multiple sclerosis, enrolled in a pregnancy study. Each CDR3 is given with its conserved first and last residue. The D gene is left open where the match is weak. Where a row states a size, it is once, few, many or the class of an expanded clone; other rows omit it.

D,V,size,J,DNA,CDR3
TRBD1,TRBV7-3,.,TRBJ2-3,TGTGCCAGCAGCTTAGGACAGGGGACCGATACGCAGTATTTT,CASSLGQGTDTQYF
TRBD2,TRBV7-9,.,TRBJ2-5,TGTGCCAGCAGCCTCCGACTAGCGGGGGGCCATCAGTACCAAGAGACCCAGTACTTC,CASSLRLAGGHQYQETQYF
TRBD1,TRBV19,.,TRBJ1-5,TGTGCCAGTAGCCGGGAGGGGGCCTGGCAGCCCCAGCATTTT,CASSREGAWQPQHF
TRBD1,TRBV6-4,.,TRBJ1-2,TGTGCCAGCAGTGAGAACCGGGACAGGGGTAAATATGGCTACACCTTC,CASSENRDRGKYGYTF
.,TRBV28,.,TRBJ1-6,TGTGCCAGCAGTCCAGGACAGAGGGTTAATTCACCCCTCCACTTT,CASSPGQRVNSPLHF
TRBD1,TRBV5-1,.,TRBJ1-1,TGCGCCAGCAGCCTACAGGACAGGGGGCATGAAGCTTTCTTT,CASSLQDRGHEAFF
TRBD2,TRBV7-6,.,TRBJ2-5,TGTGCCAGCAGCACGCGGGACTACCCGGCTCAAGAGACCCAGTACTTC,CASSTRDYPAQETQYF
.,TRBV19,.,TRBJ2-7,TGTGCCAGTAGTACCGTCCAAACAGGGTCATACGAGCAGTACTTC,CASSTVQTGSYEQYF
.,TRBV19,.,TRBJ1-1,TGTGCCAGTAGTATAGGGGGGGGAATGAACACTGAAGCTTTCTTT,CASSIGGGMNTEAFF
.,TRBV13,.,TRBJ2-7,TGTGCCAGCAGCTTAGGCCTCTCCTACGAGCAGTACTTC,CASSLGLSYEQYF
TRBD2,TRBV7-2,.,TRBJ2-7,TGTGCCAGCAGCTTAGATGGTAGCGGGGGTTTTTACGAGCAGTACTTC,CASSLDGSGGFYEQYF
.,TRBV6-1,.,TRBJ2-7,TGTGCCAGCACCTCCCAGGGCTGGCCTGACGAGCAGTACTTC,CASTSQGWPDEQYF
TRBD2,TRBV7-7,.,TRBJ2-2,TGTGCTAGCAGCACCCTAGAACGACTAGCTACCGGGGAGCTGTTTTTT,CASSTLERLATGELFF
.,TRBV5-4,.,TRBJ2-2,TGTGCCCTGGGGGCAGGGACCACCGGGGAGCTGTTTTTT,CALGAGTTGELFF
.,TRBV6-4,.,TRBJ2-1,TGTGCCAGCAGTGATCCAAGACAGTCCTATTACAATGAGCAGTTCTTC,CASSDPRQSYYNEQFF
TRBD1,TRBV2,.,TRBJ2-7,TGTGCCGGATCCGGGACAGCCAATTACGAGCAGTACTTC,CAGSGTANYEQYF
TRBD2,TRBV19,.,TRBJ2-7,TGTGCCAGTAGTATTCAGGGTGGGAGGGCCGAGCAGTACTTC,CASSIQGGRAEQYF
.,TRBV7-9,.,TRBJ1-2,TGTGCCAGCGGTAGGAGCGTCGGCGGCTACACCTTC,CASGRSVGGYTF
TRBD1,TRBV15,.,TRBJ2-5,TGTGCCACCAGCAGAGAGGACAGGAAAGAGACCCAGTACTTC,CATSREDRKETQYF
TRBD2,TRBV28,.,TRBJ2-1,TGTGCCAGCAGTCTGGACGGACTAGCTCCTGGCAATGAGCAGTTCTTC,CASSLDGLAPGNEQFF
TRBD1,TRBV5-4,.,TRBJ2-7,TGTGCCAGCAGCAACCCACGGACAGGGGTTCTCGAGCAGTACTTC,CASSNPRTGVLEQYF
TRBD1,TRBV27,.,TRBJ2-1,TGTGCCAGCAGTTTGAGGGGGCGCTACAATGAGCAGTTCTTC,CASSLRGRYNEQFF
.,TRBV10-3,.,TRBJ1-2,TGTGCCATCATTCGACAGGATACTAACTATGGCTACACCTTC,CAIIRQDTNYGYTF
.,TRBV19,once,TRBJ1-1,TGTGCCAGTAGCTGGGAGGGATCTGAAGCTTTCTTT,CASSWEGSEAFF
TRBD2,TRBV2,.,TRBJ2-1,TGTGCCAGCAGCGCCTGGCCGGGGGGCTCCTACAATGAGCAGTTCTTC,CASSAWPGGSYNEQFF
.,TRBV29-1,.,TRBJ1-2,TGCAGCGTATCGGGACACGGCTATGGCTACACCTTC,CSVSGHGYGYTF
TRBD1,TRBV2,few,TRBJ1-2,TGTGCCAGCAGTGGCGGGGCAGGGGGTAACTATGGCTACACCTTC,CASSGGAGGNYGYTF
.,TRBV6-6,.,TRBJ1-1,TGTGCCAGCAGTTTTATAAACACTGAAGCTTTCTTT,CASSFINTEAFF
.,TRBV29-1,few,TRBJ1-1,TGCAGCGTCGGAGGGGCAGGGGAAGCTTTCTTT,CSVGGAGEAFF
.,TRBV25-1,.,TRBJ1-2,TGTGCCAGCAGTGAAGTTCGGGGTCGGGGGTATGGCTACACCTTC,CASSEVRGRGYGYTF
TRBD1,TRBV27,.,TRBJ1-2,TGTGCCAGCAGTTCTCCGGGACAGGGAATTACGGGCTACACCTTC,CASSSPGQGITGYTF